This is a list of T cell receptor beta chains from one sample in a study of cytomegalovirus exposure and HLA in healthy donors. Clones were sequenced by immunoSEQ multiplex PCR, and TCRdb holds only the in-frame ones, with some missing. The repertoire has approximately 180,000 clones, roughly 79% of them found once; the top ten carry roughly 4.9%. The sequenced sample was PBMCs. The receptors derive from a young woman in good health and CMV-seropositive. Each CDR3 is given with its conserved first and last residue. The D gene is left open where the match is weak. The size entry is marked missing in some rows and otherwise reads once, few, many or a size class.

CDR3 DNA: TGTGCCAGCAGTTATGTGGGGGGATCCTACGAGCAGTACTTC
CDR3 protein: CASSYVGGSYEQYF
V gene: TRBV6-5
clone size: NA
J gene: TRBJ2-7
D gene: NA

CDR3 DNA: TGTGCCAGCTACGGGGGGCGGAGCACAGATACGCAGTATTTT
CDR3 protein: CASYGGRSTDTQYF
V gene: TRBV6-4
clone size: NA
J gene: TRBJ2-3
D gene: NA

CDR3 DNA: TGCGCCAGCAGCCAAGTTTGGGACTCAACATCCTACGAGCAGTACTTC
CDR3 protein: CASSQVWDSTSYEQYF
V gene: TRBV4-3
clone size: NA
J gene: TRBJ2-7
D gene: NA

CDR3 DNA: TGTGCCAGCAGGGAAACAGGGGCCAACTATGGCTACACCTTC
CDR3 protein: CASRETGANYGYTF
V gene: TRBV6-1
clone size: NA
J gene: TRBJ1-2
D gene: TRBD1

CDR3 DNA: TGTGCCAGCAGCTGGGGACAGGGGTTCCGCTCCTACGAGCAGTACTTC
CDR3 protein: CASSWGQGFRSYEQYF
V gene: TRBV28
clone size: NA
J gene: TRBJ2-7
D gene: TRBD1

CDR3 DNA: TGTGCCAGCAGCCCCGGGAGCTCAATAACCTACGAGCAGTACTTC
CDR3 protein: CASSPGSSITYEQYF
V gene: TRBV6-1
clone size: NA
J gene: TRBJ2-7
D gene: NA

CDR3 DNA: TGCGCCAGCTTTTCCTGGGGCGAGACCCAGTACTTC
CDR3 protein: CASFSWGETQYF
V gene: TRBV5-1
clone size: NA
J gene: TRBJ2-5
D gene: NA

CDR3 DNA: TGCAGCGTCGGCCTCCGATTCGGGACAGGGTCGGCGATGGACTATGGCTACACCTTC
CDR3 protein: CSVGLRFGTGSAMDYGYTF
V gene: TRBV29-1
clone size: NA
J gene: TRBJ1-2
D gene: TRBD1

CDR3 DNA: TGTGCCATCAGTGAGGCCTACAGGGAAGACACCGGGGAGCTGTTTTTT
CDR3 protein: CAISEAYREDTGELFF
V gene: TRBV10-3
clone size: NA
J gene: TRBJ2-2
D gene: NA

CDR3 DNA: TGTGCCTGGAGTCCCCGGACAGGGGCGAATGAAAAACTGTTTTTT
CDR3 protein: CAWSPRTGANEKLFF
V gene: TRBV30
clone size: NA
J gene: TRBJ1-4
D gene: TRBD1

CDR3 DNA: TGTGCCAGCAGCTCAGAAGTGGGGCGGAACACTGAAGCTTTCTTT
CDR3 protein: CASSSEVGRNTEAFF
V gene: TRBV5-4
clone size: few
J gene: TRBJ1-1
D gene: NA

CDR3 DNA: TGTGCCAGCAGCATTACACCGGGACAGGGGCGAGAGACCCAGTACTTC
CDR3 protein: CASSITPGQGRETQYF
V gene: TRBV7-2
clone size: NA
J gene: TRBJ2-5
D gene: TRBD1

CDR3 DNA: TGTGCCAGCAGAACGGCGGGGGCAATTTCACCCCTCCACTTT
CDR3 protein: CASRTAGAISPLHF
V gene: TRBV6-5
clone size: once
J gene: TRBJ1-6
D gene: NA

CDR3 DNA: TGTGCCAGCAGCAAGAGGGAGAATCAGCCCCAGCATTTT
CDR3 protein: CASSKRENQPQHF
V gene: TRBV7-9
clone size: NA
J gene: TRBJ1-5
D gene: NA

CDR3 DNA: TGTGCCAGCAGCCAAGCCTCGAGATGGGACAGGGCCGAGACCCAGTACTTC
CDR3 protein: CASSQASRWDRAETQYF
V gene: TRBV14
clone size: NA
J gene: TRBJ2-5
D gene: TRBD1

CDR3 DNA: TGTGCCAGCAGCCCGGGACAGAGCACAGATACGCAGTATTTT
CDR3 protein: CASSPGQSTDTQYF
V gene: TRBV4-2
clone size: NA
J gene: TRBJ2-3
D gene: TRBD1

CDR3 DNA: TGCGCCAGCAGCCAAGATGGTAGCGGGGACACCACTGGCACAGATACGCAGTATTTT
CDR3 protein: CASSQDGSGDTTGTDTQYF
V gene: TRBV4-1
clone size: few
J gene: TRBJ2-3
D gene: TRBD2

CDR3 DNA: TGTGCCAGCAGTTGGGGACTGGGACTACAAGAGACCCAGTACTTC
CDR3 protein: CASSWGLGLQETQYF
V gene: TRBV2
clone size: NA
J gene: TRBJ2-5
D gene: TRBD2

CDR3 DNA: TGTGCCAGCAGCAACCGGGACAGGGTGTTATCTGGGGCCAACGTCCTGACTTTC
CDR3 protein: CASSNRDRVLSGANVLTF
V gene: TRBV9
clone size: NA
J gene: TRBJ2-6
D gene: TRBD1

CDR3 DNA: TGCGCCAGCACGCCCGCGGCGGGAACCACCGCCAATTCACCCCTCCACTTT
CDR3 protein: CASTPAAGTTANSPLHF
V gene: TRBV4-1
clone size: NA
J gene: TRBJ1-6
D gene: NA

CDR3 DNA: TGTGCCAGCAGCAAACCGGACATCAACATTCCCCACGAGCAGTACTTC
CDR3 protein: CASSKPDINIPHEQYF
V gene: TRBV21-1
clone size: NA
J gene: TRBJ2-7
D gene: NA

CDR3 DNA: TGTGCCAGCAGTACTGACAGGGGTAATGAAAAACTGTTTTTT
CDR3 protein: CASSTDRGNEKLFF
V gene: TRBV6-5
clone size: NA
J gene: TRBJ1-4
D gene: TRBD1

CDR3 DNA: TGTGCCAGCAGCCAAGACAGACAATCTACCTCTGGGGCCAACGTCCTGACTTTC
CDR3 protein: CASSQDRQSTSGANVLTF
V gene: TRBV4-2
clone size: NA
J gene: TRBJ2-6
D gene: NA